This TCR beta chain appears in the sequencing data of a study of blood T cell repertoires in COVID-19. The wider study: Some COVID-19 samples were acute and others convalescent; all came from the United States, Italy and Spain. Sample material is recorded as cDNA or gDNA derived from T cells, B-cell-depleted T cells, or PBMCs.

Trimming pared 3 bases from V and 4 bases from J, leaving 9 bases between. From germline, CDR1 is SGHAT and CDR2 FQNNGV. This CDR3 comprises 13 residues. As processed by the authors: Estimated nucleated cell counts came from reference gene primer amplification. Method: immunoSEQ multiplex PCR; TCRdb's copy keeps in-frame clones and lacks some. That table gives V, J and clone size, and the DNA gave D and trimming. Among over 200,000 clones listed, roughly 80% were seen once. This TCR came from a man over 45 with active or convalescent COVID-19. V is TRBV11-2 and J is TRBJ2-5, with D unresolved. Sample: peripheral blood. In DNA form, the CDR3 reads TGTGCCAGCAGCTTTGAGACTCCAGAGACCCAGTACTTC. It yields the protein CASSFETPETQYF.